One sample yielded the 19 T cell receptor beta chains listed below, sequenced in a study of T cells expressing NK-cell markers. Reprocessing the 5' RACE reads, TCRdb reports a single entry for every CDR3 protein and omits DNA. The sample data list fewer than 400,000 distinct CDR3 sequences. Sequencing input: blood T cells: a sorted CD56 or NKG2C T cell subset, CD4+ or CD8+ T cells, or bulk PBMC T cells (not recorded which). The receptors derive from a woman in her forties or fifties in good health.

This chain connects TRBV19 to TRBJ2-7. This CDR3 is built from 15 residues. In germline, CDR1 is LNHDA, CDR2 SQIVND (reference sequence). Here the CDR3 reads CASSISVLGFYEQYF.

This chain connects TRBV7-6 to TRBJ2-1; the D gene TCRdb calls, TRBD2, cannot be checked with no DNA. CDR1 and CDR2 (germline): SGHVS, FNYEAQ. This CDR3 spans 16 amino acids. The CDR3 loop is CASSLFLAGGRNEQFF.

The chain has TRBV2 and TRBJ2-1; TCRdb selects TRBD1, and the lack of DNA leaves this call unchecked. This CDR3 contains 16 residues. The V gene's germline CDR1 is SNHLY and CDR2 FYNNEI. CDR3 region: CASSDAGGGSYNEQFF.

J is TRBJ2-3 and V is TRBV14; TCRdb selects TRBD2, and the lack of DNA leaves this call unchecked. The CDR3 is made up of 14 amino acids. Germline loops: CDR1 SGHDN, CDR2 FVKESK. The CDR3 loop is CASSLRETLDTQYF.

V and J are TRBV6-5 and TRBJ2-3; the D call of TRBD2 rests on TCRdb alone, since no DNA is present to check it. Germline V lookup: CDR1 MNHEY, CDR2 SVGAGI. This CDR3 has 15 residues. CDR3 in amino acids: CASQRSGSRTDTQYF.

J is TRBJ2-3 and V is TRBV2; TCRdb outputs TRBD2, but without DNA this stays unchecked. The CDR3 has 13 amino acids. Per the germline V gene, CDR1 is SNHLY and CDR2 is FYNNEI. CDR3 loop: CASETGGTDTQYF. The full variable domain, with the rest looked up from reference TRBV2 and TRBJ2-3, is EPEVTQTPSHQVTQMGQEVILRCVPISNHLYFYWYRQILGQKVEFLVSFYNNEISEKSEIFDDQFSVERPDGSNFTLKIRSTKLEDSAMYFCASETGGTDTQYFGPGTRLTVL.

The chain employs TRBV27 and TRBJ2-7; TCRdb's assignment of TRBD2 cannot be checked, as there is no DNA. The germline V gene encodes CDR1 MNHEY and CDR2 SMNVEV (reference sequence). CDR3 length: 14 amino acids. The CDR3: CASRLTSGSYEQYF.

The chain carries TRBV4-2 and TRBJ1-1; no DNA is available, so the TRBD1 call from TCRdb remains unchecked. The CDR3 totals 15 residues. The germline V gene has CDR1 LGHNA and CDR2 YNFKEQ. The CDR3 sequence: CASSQRQGTVSEAFF.

The J gene is TRBJ2-1, the V gene TRBV4-2; TCRdb returns TRBD1, unconfirmable since there is no DNA. CDR1 LGHNA and CDR2 YNFKEQ come from the germline V gene. The CDR3 consists of 19 residues. Here the CDR3 reads CASSSPPPGTGFSYNEQFF.

The rearrangement joins TRBV11-2 to TRBJ2-3; absent DNA, TCRdb's TRBD1 call cannot be checked. Germline values: CDR1 SGHAT, CDR2 FQNNGV. The CDR3 totals 15 residues. Here the CDR3 reads CASSSAPFSTDTQYF. The full variable domain, its missing parts supplied by reference TRBV11-2 and TRBJ2-3, is EAGVAQSPRYKIIEKRQSVAFWCNPISGHATLYWYQQILGQGPKLLIQFQNNGVVDDSQLPKDRFSAERLKGVDSTLKIQPAKLEDSAVYLCASSSAPFSTDTQYFGPGTRLTVL.

The chain combines TRBV7-6 with TRBJ1-2; absent DNA, TCRdb's TRBD1 call cannot be checked. CDR1 is SGHVS and CDR2 is FNYEAQ in the germline V gene. The CDR3 has 16 residues. CDR3 residues: CASSPWTGMTNYGYTF.

The rearrangement joins TRBV12-3 or TRBV12-4 to TRBJ2-1. CDR3 length: 14 amino acids. CDR3 protein: CASKLAPRDNEQFF.

The chain has TRBV5-5 and TRBJ2-7; TCRdb calls TRBD1, which cannot be checked without DNA. This CDR3 is built from 17 residues. The V gene's germline CDR1 is SGHKS and CDR2 YYEKEE (reference sequence). CDR3: CASSHVAGTLSSYEQYF.

The gene calls are TRBV3-1 and TRBJ2-3. This CDR3 comprises 13 residues. Germline CDR1 is LGHDT and CDR2 is YNNKEL (reference sequence). Here the CDR3 reads CASSPSYGDTQYF.

V usage is TRBV18 and J usage is TRBJ2-1. CDR3 length: 14 amino acids. Looked up from germline, CDR1 is KGHSH and CDR2 is LQKENI. CDR3 loop: CASSPLGTDNEQFF.

CDR3 in amino acids: CATSLGGLAGGYEQFF. This rearrangement joins TRBV24-1 to TRBJ2-1; lacking DNA, the TRBD2 call made by TCRdb goes unchecked. Germline V gives CDR1 KGHDR, CDR2 SFDVKD. The CDR3 loop spans 16 amino acids.

The genes are TRBV27 and TRBJ2-2; the TRBD1 assignment by TCRdb is unverifiable without DNA. The CDR3 contains 16 residues. Germline V gives CDR1 MNHEY, CDR2 SMNVEV (reference sequence). CDR3 protein: CASSSPGERLTGELFF.

The rearrangement uses TRBV2 and TRBJ2-5; the TRBD1 assignment by TCRdb is unverifiable without DNA. The CDR3 loop spans 14 amino acids. Germline V gene data show CDR1 as SNHLY and CDR2 as FYNNEI. CDR3 region: CATKPGGYQETQYF.

The V gene is TRBV30, the J gene TRBJ2-3. The CDR3 has 13 residues. Germline CDR1 reads GTSNPN; CDR2 reads SVGIG (reference sequence). The CDR3 loop reads CAWRESGTDTQYF.